What follows describes a single T cell receptor beta chain. The antigen is undetermined. The PCR made use of 60 Vbeta and 13 Jbeta primers. Repertoires were generated with immunoSEQ multiplex PCR, while TCRdb's copy carries only in-frame clones and drops some. Seen here are 100,000 to 150,000 clones, over 80% observed once, and the top ten hold roughly 20%. The data are from a study of cytomegalovirus exposure and HLA in healthy donors. Whole-study findings and limits: For cytomegalovirus status, the classifier reportedly gave diagnoses with high specificity and sensitivity. Beyond CMV serostatus, there was no information to go on about immune exposure.

This CDR3 contains 15 residues. After removal of 5 bases from V and 3 bases from J, the junction contained 5 bases not matched to a gene. Germline CDR1 SGHVS, CDR2 FQNEAQ. V usage is TRBV7-8 and J usage is TRBJ2-2; 8 bases align to TRBD1. The sequenced material came from PBMCs. This sequence was found in a man younger than 35 in good health and CMV-seropositive. Here the CDR3 DNA reads TGTGCCAGCAGCGCCTACAGGGGGGACACCGGGGAGCTGTTTTTT. It specifies CASSAYRGDTGELFF.